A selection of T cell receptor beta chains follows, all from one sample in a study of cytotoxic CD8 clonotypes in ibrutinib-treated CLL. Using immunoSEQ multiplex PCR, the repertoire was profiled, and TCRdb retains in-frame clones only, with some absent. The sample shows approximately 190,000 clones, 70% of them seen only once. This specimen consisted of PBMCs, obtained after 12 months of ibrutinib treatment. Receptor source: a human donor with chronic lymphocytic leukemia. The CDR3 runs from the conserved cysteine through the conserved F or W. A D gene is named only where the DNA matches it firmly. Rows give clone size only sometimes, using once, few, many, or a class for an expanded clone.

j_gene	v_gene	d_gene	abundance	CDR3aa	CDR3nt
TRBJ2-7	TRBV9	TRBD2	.	CASSLLAIAGDDDEQYF	TGTGCCAGCAGCCTACTAGCGATAGCGGGAGATGATGACGAGCAGTACTTC
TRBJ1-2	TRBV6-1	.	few	CASSESGTANYGYTF	TGTGCCAGCAGTGAATCCGGCACCGCTAACTATGGCTACACCTTC
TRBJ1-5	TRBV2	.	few	CASLGLGNQPQHF	TGTGCCAGCCTCGGGTTGGGCAATCAGCCCCAGCATTTT
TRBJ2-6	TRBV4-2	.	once	CASSHGVGANVLTF	TGTGCCAGCAGCCACGGAGTAGGGGCCAACGTCCTGACTTTC
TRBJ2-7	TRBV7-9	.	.	CASSTSREQYF	TGTGCCAGCAGCACCAGCAGAGAGCAGTACTTC
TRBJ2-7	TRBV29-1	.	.	CSVDLRIVSSAFSYEQYF	TGCAGCGTTGATTTACGGATAGTGTCTAGCGCTTTTTCCTACGAGCAGTACTTC
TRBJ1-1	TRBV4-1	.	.	CASSQVLQGKNTEAFF	TGCGCCAGCAGCCAAGTCCTGCAGGGGAAGAACACTGAAGCTTTCTTT
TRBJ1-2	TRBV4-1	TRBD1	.	CASSRAPAGGNYGYTF	TGCGCCAGCAGCCGGGCTCCGGCAGGGGGGAACTATGGCTACACCTTC
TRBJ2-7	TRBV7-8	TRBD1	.	CASSFTGVYEQYF	TGTGCCAGCAGCTTTACAGGGGTGTACGAGCAGTACTTC
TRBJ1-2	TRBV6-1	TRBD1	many	CASRSRDSIYGYTF	TGTGCCAGCAGATCCCGGGACAGCATCTATGGCTACACCTTC